The 18 T cell receptor beta chains listed next were all sequenced from one sample in a study of identical twins. TCRdb reanalysed the 5' RACE reads using MiXCR and keeps one entry per CDR3 protein. The sample lists about 720,000 distinct CDR3 sequences; roughly 8% were seen once. The same sample was also used in a study of yellow fever vaccine responses in identical twins.

The sample taken for sequencing was PBMCs. Receptor source: a woman under 30 in good health.

This clonotype was picked up many times. The CDR3 DNA sequence: TGTGCCACCAGTGATCTCGACGGGACAGACAAATCCAACATTCAGTACTTC. Its translation: CATSDLDGTDKSNIQYF. The V gene is TRBV24-1, the J gene TRBJ2-4; 7 bases are shared with TRBD1. Germline V gene data show CDR1 as KGHDR and CDR2 as SFDVKD. The CDR3 extends over 17 amino acids. The ends lost 3 bases at V and 7 bases at J; junction bases unmatched: 14.

This chain connects TRBV19 to TRBJ1-5, with TRBD1 as a possible D gene (5 bases). Trimming took off 6 bases at V and 3 bases at J, with 15 bases between the two ends. This CDR3 spans 15 amino acids. Germline V gives CDR1 LNHDA, CDR2 SQIVND (reference sequence). The DNA for the CDR3 is TGTGCCAGTAGGCAGGGACGGCTCCTCAATCAGCCCCAGCATTTT. This translates into CASRQGRLLNQPQHF. The entire variable domain, with the rest obtained from reference TRBV19 and TRBJ1-5, is as follows: DGGITQSPKYLFRKEGQNVTLSCEQNLNHDAMYWYRQDPGQGLRLIYYSQIVNDFQKGDIAEGYSVSREKKESFPLTVTSAQKNPTAFYLCASRQGRLLNQPQHFGDGTRLSIL.

This clonotype came up once. One end of the junction fails to match germline, which may point to a read error. V and J are TRBV20-1 and TRBJ2-2, with TRBD1 matching 7 bases. CDR3 size: 16 residues. Per the germline V gene, CDR1 is DFQATT and CDR2 is SNEGSKA (reference sequence). The CDR3 is CCAKDRTGANTGELFF. Here the CDR3 DNA reads TGCTGTGCTAAAGATCGGACAGGAGCGAACACCGGGGAGCTGTTTTTT.

This clonotype came up many times. The V call is TRBV11-2, the J call TRBJ2-2; TRBD1 or TRBD2 may be the D gene (5 bases each). In germline, CDR1 is SGHAT, CDR2 FQNNGV. Deletions cut 8 bases from V and 1 base from J, with 26 bases between. This CDR3 contains 19 residues. CDR3 sequence reads: CASRPLKGTGSLNTGELFF. The CDR3 DNA is TGTGCCAGCCGCCCTCTTAAGGGGACCGGCTCGTTGAACACCGGGGAGCTGTTTTTT.

V usage is TRBV27 and J usage is TRBJ1-2; perhaps TRBD1 as D (6 bases). Germline V gene lookup returns CDR1 MNHEY and CDR2 SMNVEV (reference sequence). The length of the CDR3 is 14 residues. The V end was cut by 2 bases, the J end by 6 bases, with 13 bases between. CDR3 DNA sequence: TGTGCCAGCAGTTTACGAAGGGGGTTGGATGGCTACACCTTC. It specifies CASSLRRGLDGYTF.

This clonotype turned up a few times. The chain carries TRBV15 and TRBJ1-5; perhaps TRBD1 as D (6 bases). The CDR3 contains 15 residues. CDR1 LNHNV and CDR2 YYDKDF come from the germline V gene (reference sequence). Trimming removed 3 bases at V and 8 bases at J, with 17 bases between. Here the CDR3 reads CATSSSRQANEPQHF. The CDR3 DNA sequence: TGTGCCACCAGCAGCTCTAGACAGGCTAATGAGCCCCAGCATTTT. Supplemented by reference TRBV15 and TRBJ1-5, the full variable domain reads DAMVIQNPRYQVTQFGKPVTLSCSQTLNHNVMYWYQQKSSQAPKLLFHYYDKDFNNEADTPDNFQSRRPNTSFCFLDIRSPGLGDTAMYLCATSSSRQANEPQHFGDGTRLSIL.

J is TRBJ2-2 and V is TRBV27; D not certain. V lost 3 bases, J lost 7 bases, and 9 bases lay in between. The CDR3 is 13 residues long. Germline-derived CDR1 and CDR2 are MNHEY and SMNVEV (reference sequence). The CDR3: CASSFWGFGELFF. CDR3 coding DNA: TGTGCCAGCAGTTTCTGGGGATTCGGGGAGCTGTTTTTT.

This clonotype was seen many times. The chain is built from TRBV20-1 and TRBJ2-5, with D unresolved. Germline lookup yields CDR1 DFQATT and CDR2 SNEGSKA (reference sequence). Trimming removed 3 bases from V and 4 bases from J, with 6 bases in between. The CDR3 runs 11 residues. CDR3 residues: CSASPLETQYF. CDR3 bases: TGCAGTGCTAGTCCCCTAGAGACCCAGTACTTC.

This clonotype was counted only a few times. The rearrangement joins TRBV11-2 to TRBJ2-7; TRBD1 matches 8 bases. The CDR3 runs to 14 residues. Unmatched junction bases numbered 7, after V lost 2 bases and J lost 7 bases. Germline V gene lookup returns CDR1 SGHAT and CDR2 FQNNGV. The CDR3 coding sequence is TGTGCCAGCAGCTTATTGCAGGGGGCGGGAGAGCAGTACTTC. This sequence encodes CASSLLQGAGEQYF.

This chain connects TRBV28 to TRBJ2-3, with D unresolved. Germline V gene data show CDR1 as MDHEN and CDR2 as SYDVKM. V gave up 4 bases and J gave up 1 base, with 12 bases separating them. The CDR3 is 15 amino acids. CDR3 DNA sequence: TGTGCCAGCAGTTATGTAAATATGGGCACAGATACGCAGTATTTT. It specifies CASSYVNMGTDTQYF.

This sequence joins TRBV7-3 and TRBJ2-2, with 9 positions matching TRBD1. The germline CDR1 and CDR2 sequences are SGHTA and FQGTGA. This CDR3 contains 19 residues. J was trimmed by 3 bases and V by 2 bases; bases with no gene match: 13. The CDR3 region is CASSLGPGQGTLYTGELFF. The CDR3 DNA follows: TGTGCCAGCAGCTTAGGACCGGGACAGGGCACTCTTTACACCGGGGAGCTGTTTTTT.

As regards this clonotype: This clone may be a read error of a much larger clone one base away. The CDR3 reads CATSRDLERHNSYEQCF. The CDR3 region has the DNA TGTGCCACCAGCAGAGATCTGGAAAGACACAATTCCTACGAGCAGTGCTTC. The chain recombines TRBV15 with TRBJ2-7; D unresolved. The CDR3 is 17 amino acids. The germline V gene has CDR1 LNHNV and CDR2 YYDKDF (reference sequence). Using reference TRBV15 and TRBJ2-7 for the parts outside the CDR3, the full variable domain is DAMVIQNPRYQVTQFGKPVTLSCSQTLNHNVMYWYQQKSSQAPKLLFHYYDKDFNNEADTPDNFQSRRPNTSFCFLDIRSPGLGDTAMYLCATSRDLERHNSYEQCFGPGTRLTVT.

This clonotype was detected only a few times. The V and J genes are TRBV27 and TRBJ2-1; 15 bases are a match to TRBD2. The V gene's germline CDR1 is MNHEY and CDR2 SMNVEV (reference sequence). This CDR3 is 16 amino acids long. The V gene end was trimmed by 7 bases and the J gene end by 7 bases; junction bases not matched to a gene: 8. The CDR3 loop is CASKTPGLAGGNEQFF. The CDR3 nucleotides are TGTGCCAGCAAGACGCCGGGACTAGCGGGAGGTAATGAGCAGTTCTTC.

The V and J genes are TRBV12-3 or TRBV12-4 and TRBJ2-3, with no clear D. The CDR3 covers 14 residues. V was shortened by 3 bases and J by 0 bases, with 7 bases between the two germline ends. The CDR3 nucleotides read TGTGCCAGCAGTTTCGAGGCCAGCACAGATACGCAGTATTTT. Its protein product is CASSFEASTDTQYF.

This clonotype has at least ten counts. This chain uses TRBV5-1 with TRBJ2-7, with D unresolved. There are 14 residues in the CDR3. V lost 1 base and J 4 bases, leaving 12 bases between the germline ends. The V gene's germline CDR1 is SGHRS and CDR2 YFSETQ. CDR3 sequence: CASSLKVDGYEQYF. The CDR3 nucleotides are TGCGCCAGCAGCTTGAAGGTGGATGGATACGAGCAGTACTTC.

The genes are TRBV3-1 and TRBJ2-5; D is ambiguous. V was trimmed by 8 bases and J by 3 bases, leaving 10 bases between them. The V gene's germline CDR1 is LGHDT and CDR2 YNNKEL (reference sequence). This CDR3 has 12 amino acids. CDR3 amino acids: CASSRNEETQYF. CDR3 coding DNA: TGTGCCAGCTCCAGGAATGAAGAGACCCAGTACTTC.

This clonotype was counted at least ten times. The chain joins TRBV20-1 to TRBJ2-1; 10 bases match TRBD2. There are 16 residues in the CDR3. The J segment lost 2 bases and the V segment lost 1 base, leaving 5 bases of the junction unmatched. CDR1 is DFQATT, CDR2 SNEGSKA, per germline (reference sequence). The CDR3 sequence: CSARASGSWAYNEQFF. The CDR3 nucleotides are TGCAGTGCTAGAGCTAGCGGGAGTTGGGCCTACAATGAGCAGTTCTTC.

This clonotype occurred many times. The chain couples TRBV9 to TRBJ2-5; D is perhaps TRBD2 (5 bases). V was pared by 4 bases and J by 2 bases, with 15 bases between. The germline V gene has CDR1 SGDLS and CDR2 YYNGEE. The CDR3 contains 15 residues. CDR3 protein: CASSPREGGQETQYF. CDR3 coding DNA: TGTGCCAGCAGCCCCCGCGAGGGCGGTCAAGAGACCCAGTACTTC.